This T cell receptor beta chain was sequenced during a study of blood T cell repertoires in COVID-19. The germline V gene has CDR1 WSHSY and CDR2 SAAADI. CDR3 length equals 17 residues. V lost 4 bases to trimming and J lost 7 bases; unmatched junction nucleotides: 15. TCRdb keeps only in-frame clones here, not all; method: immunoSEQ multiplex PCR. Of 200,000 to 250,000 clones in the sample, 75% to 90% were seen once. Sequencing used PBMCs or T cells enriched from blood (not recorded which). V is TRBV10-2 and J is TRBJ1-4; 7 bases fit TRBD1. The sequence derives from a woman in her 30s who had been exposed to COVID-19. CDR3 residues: CASSARAGGTGSEKLFF. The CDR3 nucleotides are TGCGCCAGCAGTGCGAGGGCAGGGGGGACGGGTAGTGAAAAACTGTTTTTT.